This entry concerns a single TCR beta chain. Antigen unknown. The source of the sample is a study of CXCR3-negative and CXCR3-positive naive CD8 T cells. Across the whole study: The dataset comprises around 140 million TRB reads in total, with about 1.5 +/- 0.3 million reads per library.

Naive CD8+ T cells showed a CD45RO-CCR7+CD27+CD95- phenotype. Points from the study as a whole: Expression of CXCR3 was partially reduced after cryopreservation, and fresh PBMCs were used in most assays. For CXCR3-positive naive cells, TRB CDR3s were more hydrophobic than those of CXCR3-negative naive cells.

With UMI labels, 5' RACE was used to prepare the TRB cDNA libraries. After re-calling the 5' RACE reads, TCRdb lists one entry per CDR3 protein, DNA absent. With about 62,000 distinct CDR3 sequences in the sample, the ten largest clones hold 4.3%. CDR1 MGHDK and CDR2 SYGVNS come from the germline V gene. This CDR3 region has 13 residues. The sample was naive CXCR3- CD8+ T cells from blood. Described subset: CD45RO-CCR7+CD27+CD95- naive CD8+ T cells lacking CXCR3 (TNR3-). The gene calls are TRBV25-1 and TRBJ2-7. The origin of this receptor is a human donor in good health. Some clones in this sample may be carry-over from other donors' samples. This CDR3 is CASSWGRSYEQYF.